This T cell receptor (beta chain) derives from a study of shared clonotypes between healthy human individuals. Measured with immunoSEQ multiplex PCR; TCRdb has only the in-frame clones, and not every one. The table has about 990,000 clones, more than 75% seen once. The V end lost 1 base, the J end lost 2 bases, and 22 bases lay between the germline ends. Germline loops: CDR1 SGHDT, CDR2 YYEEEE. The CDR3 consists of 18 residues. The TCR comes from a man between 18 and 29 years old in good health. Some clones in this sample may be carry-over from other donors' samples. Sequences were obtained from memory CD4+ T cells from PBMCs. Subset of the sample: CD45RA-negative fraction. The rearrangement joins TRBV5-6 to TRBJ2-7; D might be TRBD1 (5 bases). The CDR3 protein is CASSLSHPSRDPTYEQYF. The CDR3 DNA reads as TGTGCCAGCAGCTTGAGCCACCCCAGCAGGGATCCCACCTACGAGCAGTACTTC. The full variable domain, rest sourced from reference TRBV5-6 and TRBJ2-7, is DAGVTQSPTHLIKTRGQQVTLRCSPKSGHDTVSWYQQALGQGPQFIFQYYEEEERQRGNFPDRFSGHQFPNYSSELNVNALLLGDSALYLCASSLSHPSRDPTYEQYFGPGTRLTVT.